Listed below are T cell receptor beta chains from one sample, sequenced in a study of T cells after yellow fever vaccination. TCRdb re-analysed the 5' RACE reads in MiXCR, keeping a single row per CDR3 protein. The sample has hundreds of thousands of distinct CDR3 sequences, about 17% seen once. This sample comprised PBMCs, obtained before the yellow fever booster vaccination. These receptors were taken from a man in his late teens or twenties who received the YFV17D yellow fever vaccine. CDR3s include the opening cysteine and the closing phenylalanine or tryptophan. A D gene is named only where the DNA matches it firmly. The listing skips clone size in some rows; elsewhere it reads once, few, many or a size class.

TRBV4-2	TRBJ2-3	NA	TRBD2	CASSQDRLAGGPGGDTQYF	TGTGCCAGCAGCCAAGATCGGCTAGCGGGGGGGCCAGGGGGAGATACGCAGTATTTT
TRBV19	TRBJ1-4	NA	NA	CASSPSSRGNEKLFF	TGTGCCAGTAGTCCCTCCTCCAGGGGCAATGAAAAACTGTTTTTT
TRBV28	TRBJ2-3	NA	NA	CATQTSSGDTDTQYF	TGTGCCACCCAAACGAGCTCGGGCGACACAGATACGCAGTATTTT
TRBV20-1	TRBJ2-1	few	NA	CSAGTYNEQFF	TGCAGTGCCGGGACGTACAATGAGCAGTTCTTC
TRBV11-2	TRBJ2-2	few	TRBD2	CASSKPGTSDGTNTGELFF	TGTGCCAGCAGCAAACCCGGGACTAGCGACGGAACGAACACCGGGGAGCTGTTTTTT
TRBV10-3	TRBJ2-5	NA	NA	CAISGRQETQYF	TGTGCCATCAGTGGACGACAAGAGACCCAGTACTTC
TRBV9	TRBJ1-3	NA	NA	CASSSLGGTGNTIYF	TGTGCCAGCAGCAGCTTAGGGGGAACTGGAAACACCATATATTTT
TRBV6-5	TRBJ2-7	few	NA	CASSTGPVSPEQYF	TGTGCCAGCAGTACCGGACCCGTTAGCCCCGAGCAGTACTTC
TRBV15	TRBJ2-1	few	TRBD1	CATSREPTGREFF	TGTGCCACCAGCAGAGAACCGACAGGGCGGGAGTTCTTC
TRBV6-5	TRBJ1-2	NA	TRBD1	CASSPQTGVDGYTF	TGTGCCAGCAGTCCACAGACAGGGGTGGACGGCTACACCTTC
TRBV7-2	TRBJ1-2	NA	NA	CASSLEAGSGYGYTF	TGTGCCAGCAGCTTAGAAGCAGGGAGCGGCTATGGCTACACCTTC
TRBV5-1	TRBJ1-1	NA	TRBD1	CASSLASRGTEAFF	TGCGCCAGCAGCTTGGCATCCAGGGGGACTGAAGCTTTCTTT
TRBV7-6	TRBJ2-3	NA	TRBD2	CASSPGLAGGKSTDTQYF	TGTGCCAGCAGCCCCGGACTAGCGGGGGGTAAAAGCACAGATACGCAGTATTTT
TRBV6-5	TRBJ2-1	few	NA	CASRAGQYHNEQFF	TGTGCCAGCAGAGCAGGACAGTACCACAATGAGCAGTTCTTC
TRBV29-1	TRBJ1-1	many	NA	CSVEGLEPAEAFF	TGCAGCGTTGAAGGGTTGGAACCTGCTGAAGCTTTCTTT
TRBV6-2/TRBV6-3	TRBJ1-2	few	NA	CASSYTSGRDGYTF	TGTGCCAGCAGCTATACATCAGGGAGGGACGGCTACACCTTC
TRBV3-1	TRBJ2-5	NA	NA	CASSQVTDGLSTQYF	TGTGCCAGCAGCCAAGTAACGGACGGATTATCCACCCAGTACTTC
TRBV5-1	TRBJ1-2	NA	TRBD1	CASRGQGANYGYTF	TGCGCCAGCAGGGGACAGGGAGCTAACTATGGCTACACCTTC
TRBV13	TRBJ1-1	many	NA	CASSWTANTEAFF	TGTGCCAGCAGCTGGACAGCGAACACTGAAGCTTTCTTT
TRBV6-2/TRBV6-3	TRBJ2-5	NA	NA	CASSYSGRGQETQYF	TGTGCCAGCAGTTACTCAGGACGGGGTCAAGAGACCCAGTACTTC
TRBV5-1	TRBJ1-1	once	NA	CASSPLGAEAFF	TGCGCCAGCAGCCCCTTGGGGGCTGAAGCTTTCTTT
TRBV6-5	TRBJ2-1	few	TRBD2	CASSYFGGDEQFF	TGTGCCAGCAGTTACTTCGGGGGGGATGAGCAGTTCTTC
TRBV24-1	TRBJ2-1	few	NA	CATSDPFGEQFF	TGTGCCACCAGTGACCCCTTCGGTGAGCAGTTCTTC
TRBV7-9	TRBJ1-1	NA	TRBD1	CASSLYRDSQGAFF	TGTGCCAGCAGCTTATATCGGGACAGCCAAGGGGCTTTCTTT
TRBV10-3	TRBJ2-5	few	NA	CAIRGSGPETQYF	TGTGCCATCAGGGGGAGCGGGCCAGAGACCCAGTACTTC
TRBV18	TRBJ1-1	few	NA	CATGRRDYPEAFF	TGTGCCACCGGGAGGAGGGACTATCCTGAAGCTTTCTTT
TRBV9	TRBJ1-3	NA	NA	CASSVMGSGNTIYF	TGTGCCAGCAGCGTCATGGGTTCTGGAAACACCATATATTTT
TRBV7-2	TRBJ2-4	few	NA	CASSLPPAGRKNIQYF	TGTGCCAGCAGCTTACCCCCAGCAGGGAGAAAAAACATTCAGTACTTC
TRBV7-9	TRBJ2-1	NA	NA	CASSGSRGEQFF	TGTGCCAGCAGCGGGAGTCGGGGTGAGCAGTTCTTC
TRBV6-2/TRBV6-3	TRBJ2-6	few	NA	CASTLEGPSGANVLTF	TGTGCCAGCACCCTAGAGGGGCCCTCTGGGGCCAACGTCCTGACTTTC
TRBV24-1	TRBJ2-5	NA	NA	CATSDPAGETQYF	TGTGCCACCAGTGATCCGGCTGGGGAGACCCAGTACTTC
TRBV12-3/TRBV12-4	TRBJ1-2	few	TRBD1	CASSRPGQNYGYTF	TGTGCCAGCAGTAGACCGGGACAGAACTATGGCTACACCTTC
TRBV6-2/TRBV6-3	TRBJ2-1	NA	TRBD2	CASRSSGGFYNEQFF	TGTGCCAGCAGAAGCAGCGGGGGGTTCTACAATGAGCAGTTCTTC
TRBV4-3	TRBJ1-5	few	TRBD1	CASSLDRGVRQPQHF	TGCGCCAGCAGCCTAGACAGGGGTGTTCGGCAGCCCCAGCATTTT
TRBV20-1	TRBJ2-7	once	NA	CSARWSYEQYF	TGCAGTGCTCGCTGGTCCTACGAGCAGTACTTC
TRBV14	TRBJ2-5	NA	TRBD1	CASSLRTGLWETQYF	TGTGCCAGCAGCCTTCGGACAGGGCTGTGGGAGACCCAGTACTTC
TRBV5-1	TRBJ2-2	NA	NA	CASSLAATPTIGELFF	TGCGCCAGCAGCTTGGCCGCGACCCCGACCATCGGGGAGCTGTTTTTT
TRBV12-3/TRBV12-4	TRBJ2-3	few	NA	CASSRGGSDTQYF	TGTGCCAGCAGTCGTGGGGGCTCAGATACGCAGTATTTT
TRBV20-1	TRBJ1-3	few	NA	CSAPSRTNTIYF	TGCAGTGCTCCTTCCCGCACCAACACCATATATTTT
TRBV5-1	TRBJ1-1	NA	TRBD1	CASSPSGGRKYFF	TGCGCCAGCAGCCCCTCAGGGGGCCGGAAATATTTCTTT
TRBV10-3	TRBJ2-2	NA	NA	CAMVPGTGELFF	TGTGCCATGGTACCCGGGACCGGGGAGCTGTTTTTT
TRBV20-1	TRBJ1-4	few	NA	CSATHSQQARANEKLFF	TGCAGTGCGACCCACAGCCAGCAGGCTCGAGCTAATGAAAAACTGTTTTTT
TRBV7-2	TRBJ2-1	few	NA	CATRKRADASAEQFF	TGTGCCACCAGGAAAAGGGCAGACGCCTCCGCTGAGCAGTTCTTC
TRBV5-1	TRBJ1-3	few	NA	CASSVGQPGNTIYF	TGCGCCAGCAGCGTCGGACAGCCTGGAAACACCATATATTTT
TRBV6-1	TRBJ2-2	NA	NA	CASSEFSAGYQTGELFF	TGTGCCAGCAGTGAATTCTCGGCAGGGTATCAAACCGGGGAGCTGTTTTTT
TRBV20-1	TRBJ1-1	NA	NA	CSARVRGGTEAFF	TGCAGTGCTAGAGTCCGAGGGGGTACTGAAGCTTTCTTT
TRBV4-2	TRBJ2-7	few	NA	CASSQAVTGTQSSYEQYF	TGTGCCAGCAGCCAAGCCGTTACCGGGACGCAGAGCTCCTACGAGCAGTACTTC
TRBV10-2	TRBJ2-3	few	TRBD2	CASSEILAGVGADTQYF	TGCGCCAGCAGTGAGATACTAGCGGGGGTGGGCGCAGATACGCAGTATTTT
TRBV6-2/TRBV6-3	TRBJ1-2	NA	NA	CASSGSFGYGYTF	TGTGCCAGCAGTGGGTCCTTCGGCTATGGCTACACCTTC
TRBV18	TRBJ2-1	once	NA	CASSPSADEQFF	TGTGCCAGCTCACCCTCGGCGGATGAGCAGTTCTTC
TRBV29-1	TRBJ2-5	few	NA	CSVDSTKTQYF	TGCAGCGTTGACTCGACGAAGACCCAGTACTTC
TRBV6-2/TRBV6-3	TRBJ1-5	NA	TRBD1	CASRKQGTVSNQPQHF	TGTGCCAGCAGGAAACAGGGGACGGTCAGCAATCAGCCCCAGCATTTT
TRBV5-1	TRBJ1-1	NA	NA	CASSPYIDTTEAFF	TGCGCCAGCAGCCCTTATATTGATACCACTGAAGCTTTCTTT
TRBV27	TRBJ2-1	few	NA	CASSLGATYNEQFF	TGTGCCAGCAGTTTGGGGGCCACCTACAATGAGCAGTTCTTC
TRBV7-8	TRBJ2-7	few	TRBD2	CASSLAEAGGSYEQYF	TGTGCCAGCAGCTTAGCGGAGGCGGGGGGGTCCTACGAGCAGTACTTC